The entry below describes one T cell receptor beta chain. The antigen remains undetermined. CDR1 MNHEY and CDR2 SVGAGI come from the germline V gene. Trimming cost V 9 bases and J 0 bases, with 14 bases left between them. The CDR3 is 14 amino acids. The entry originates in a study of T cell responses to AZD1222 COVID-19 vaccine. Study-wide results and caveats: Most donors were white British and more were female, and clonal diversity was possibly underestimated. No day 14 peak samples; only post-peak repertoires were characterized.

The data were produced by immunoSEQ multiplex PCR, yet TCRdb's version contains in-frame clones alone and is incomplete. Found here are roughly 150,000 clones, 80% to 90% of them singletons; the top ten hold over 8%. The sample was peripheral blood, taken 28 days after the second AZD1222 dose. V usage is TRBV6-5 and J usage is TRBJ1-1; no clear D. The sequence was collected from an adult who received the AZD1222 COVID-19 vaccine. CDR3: CASNRGQLNTEAFF. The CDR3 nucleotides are TGTGCCAGTAATCGAGGGCAGCTGAACACTGAAGCTTTCTTT.